The 27 T cell receptor beta chains listed next were all sequenced from one sample in a study of blood T cell repertoires in COVID-19. TCRdb's table, derived via immunoSEQ multiplex PCR, lists solely in-frame clones and lacks some. This table has more than 150,000 clones, approximately 80% appearing once. The sample consisted of PBMCs or T cells enriched from blood (not recorded which). These receptors all come from a man aged 60-69 years who had been exposed to COVID-19.

The J gene is TRBJ2-7, the V gene TRBV7-9; D is possibly TRBD1 (5 bases). CDR1 and CDR2 (germline): SEHNR, FQNEAQ (reference sequence). Deletions cut 1 base from V and 3 bases from J, with 10 bases between. CDR3 length equals 14 residues. CDR3 amino acids: CASSLGFRDYEQYF. CDR3 DNA: TGTGCCAGCAGCTTAGGGTTCAGGGACTACGAGCAGTACTTC.

This clone appeared a few times. The chain carries TRBV9 and TRBJ1-1; 8 nucleotides match TRBD1. This CDR3 has 13 amino acids. Germline-derived CDR1 and CDR2 are SGDLS and YYNGEE. Trimming removed 3 bases from V and 7 bases from J; junction bases left unmatched: 5. CDR3 in DNA: TGTGCCAGCAGCGGGACAGGGATAGGTGAAGCTTTCTTT. This codes for CASSGTGIGEAFF.

The gene calls are TRBV7-8 and TRBJ2-1; D gene uncertain. The CDR3 extends over 15 amino acids. With 1 base removed from V and 0 bases from J, the gap between germline ends came to 7 bases. Germline V gives CDR1 SGHVS, CDR2 FQNEAQ. The CDR3 is CASSLGSFSYNEQFF. CDR3 coding DNA: TGTGCCAGCAGCTTAGGGAGCTTCTCCTACAATGAGCAGTTCTTC.

This clone was detected once. V usage is TRBV28 and J usage is TRBJ2-7; tentative D call: TRBD1 (6 bases). The ends were cut back, 8 bases at V and 0 bases at J, with 11 bases in the middle. Per germline, CDR1 MDHEN and CDR2 SYDVKM. The CDR3 spans 13 residues. The DNA of the CDR3 is TGTGCCAGCGGGACACTTGACTCCTACGAGCAGTACTTC. Its translation: CASGTLDSYEQYF. Combining the CDR3 with reference TRBV28 and TRBJ2-7 gives the whole variable domain DVKVTQSSRYLVKRTGEKVFLECVQDMDHENMFWYRQDPGLGLRLIYFSYDVKMKEKGDIPEGYSVSREKKERFSLILESASTNQTSMYLCASGTLDSYEQYFGPGTRLTVT.

The chain is built from TRBV6-5 and TRBJ2-7; weak D call: TRBD2 (5 bases). Germline V lookup: CDR1 MNHEY, CDR2 SVGAGI. CDR3 length equals 12 residues. The V end was cut by 6 bases, the J end by 12 bases, with 18 bases between. CDR3 amino acids: CASSPGGASTYF. The CDR3 DNA is TGTGCCAGCAGCCCCGGAGGAGCGTCCACGTACTTC.

J is TRBJ2-7 and V is TRBV12-5, with 14 nucleotides matching TRBD2. V lost 7 bases and J lost 6; bases outside the gene matches: 8. CDR3 length equals 15 residues. Germline V gene sequence: CDR1 LGHNT, CDR2 FRNRAP. The CDR3 region is CASATPGLAGVEQYF. DNA of the CDR3: TGTGCTAGTGCCACCCCGGGACTAGCGGGAGTCGAGCAGTACTTC. Using reference TRBV12-5 and TRBJ2-7 for the parts outside the CDR3, the full variable domain is DARVTQTPRHKVTEMGQEVTMRCQPILGHNTVFWYRQTMMQGLELLAYFRNRAPLDDSGMPKDRFSAEMPDATLATLKIQPSEPRDSAVYFCASATPGLAGVEQYFGPGTRLTVT.

The rearrangement uses TRBV7-9 and TRBJ2-7; the D gene is possibly TRBD1 (5 bases). Per germline, CDR1 SEHNR and CDR2 FQNEAQ (reference sequence). Trimming stripped 0 bases from V and 3 bases from J, with 6 bases between. The length of the CDR3 is 13 residues. The CDR3 DNA is TGTGCCAGCAGCTTAGCGGGGCTCTACGAGCAGTACTTC. Residues: CASSLAGLYEQYF.

V gene TRBV2 combines with J gene TRBJ2-3; D possibly corresponds to TRBD2 (5 bases). The germline V and J ends were trimmed by 8 bases and 0 bases, with 21 bases remaining between them. Germline assignment: CDR1 SNHLY and CDR2 FYNNEI. The CDR3 spans 17 residues. CDR3 protein: CASLNARATTSTDTQYF. CDR3 in DNA: TGTGCCAGCCTAAACGCGCGGGCTACTACTAGCACAGATACGCAGTATTTT.

Concerning this clone: Other DNA sequences in the same sample also yield this CDR3. This rearrangement joins TRBV29-1 to TRBJ1-1; 9 positions agree with TRBD1. CDR1 and CDR2 from the germline V gene are SQVTM and ANQGSEA. This CDR3 is built from 13 residues. The J segment lost 0 bases and the V segment lost 7 bases, leaving 3 bases of the junction unmatched. CDR3 nucleotides: TGCAGCGGCGGGACAGGGCTGAACACTGAAGCTTTCTTT. It translates to CSGGTGLNTEAFF. Full variable domain (outside the CDR3, taken from reference TRBV29-1 and TRBJ1-1): SAVISQKPSRDICQRGTSLTIQCQVDSQVTMMFWYRQQPGQSLTLIATANQGSEATYESGFVIDKFPISRPNLTFSTLTVSNMSPEDSSIYLCSGGTGLNTEAFFGQGTRLTVV.

This chain joins TRBV27 and TRBJ1-2, with 7 bases identical to TRBD1. CDR3 length equals 13 residues. Trimming removed 4 bases from V and 8 bases from J; junction bases left unmatched: 7. Germline assignment: CDR1 MNHEY and CDR2 SMNVEV (reference sequence). The CDR3 nucleotides are TGTGCCAGCAGTTCGGAGGGGGCAAGGGGCTACACCTTC. Its translation: CASSSEGARGYTF.

A word on this clone: This CDR3 is also generated by other DNA sequences in the sample. The chain links TRBV9 to TRBJ2-3; 8 nucleotides agree with TRBD1. J lost 0 bases, V lost 3 bases, and 3 bases had no gene match. Germline-derived CDR1 and CDR2 are SGDLS and YYNGEE. The CDR3 consists of 15 residues. The CDR3 region is CASSARTGSTDTQYF. The CDR3 DNA is TGTGCCAGCAGCGCCCGGACAGGGAGCACAGATACGCAGTATTTT. The entire variable domain, with the rest obtained from reference TRBV9 and TRBJ2-3, is as follows: DSGVTQTPKHLITATGQRVTLRCSPRSGDLSVYWYQQSLDQGLQFLIQYYNGEERAKGNILERFSAQQFPDLHSELNLSSLELGDSALYFCASSARTGSTDTQYFGPGTRLTVL.

CDR3 amino acids: CASSLGHTTYEQYF. The DNA for the CDR3 is TGTGCCAGCAGCTTAGGGCACACCACCTACGAGCAGTACTTC. This chain uses TRBV11-2 with TRBJ2-7; D uncertain. Germline values: CDR1 SGHAT, CDR2 FQNNGV. This CDR3 is 14 amino acids long. The V end lost 1 base, the J end lost 2 bases, and 9 bases lay between the germline ends.

This clone came up a few times. This sequence joins TRBV7-2 and TRBJ2-1; D unclear. The CDR3 runs to 15 residues. Between the trimmed V and J ends, which lost 3 bases and 5 bases, there was a span of 14 bases. Germline V gives CDR1 SGHTA, CDR2 FQGNSA. CDR3 sequence reads: CASSFARLGNNEQFF. The CDR3 nucleotides read TGTGCCAGCAGCTTTGCTCGTCTAGGAAACAATGAGCAGTTCTTC.

V usage is TRBV3-1 (or the pseudogene TRBV3-2) and J usage is TRBJ1-1; D perhaps matches TRBD1 (6 bases). With 0 bases removed from V and 6 bases from J, the gap between germline ends came to 20 bases. The CDR3 is 17 residues long. Germline V gene lookup returns CDR1 LGHDT and CDR2 YNNKEL (reference sequence). The DNA of the CDR3 is TGTGCCAGCAGCCAAGATTTTGTTTCCCCCGAGGGGGCTGAAGCTTTCTTT. Translating it yields CASSQDFVSPEGAEAFF.

This chain joins TRBV2 and TRBJ2-7; 11 positions match TRBD2. V shed 7 bases, J shed 6 bases, and the junction held 5 bases outside the gene matches. The germline CDR1 and CDR2 sequences are SNHLY and FYNNEI. CDR3 length: 13 amino acids. This chain's CDR3 is CASKGLAVIEQYF. CDR3 in DNA: TGTGCCAGCAAGGGACTAGCGGTTATCGAGCAGTACTTC.

This chain links TRBV7-6 with TRBJ2-1; 7 bases fit TRBD1. The CDR3 runs 13 residues. The germline V gene encodes CDR1 SGHVS and CDR2 FNYEAQ. Trimming cost V 3 bases and J 6 bases; bases outside gene matches: 2. The CDR3 DNA is TGTGCCAGCAGCTTCACAGGGGCCAATGAGCAGTTCTTC. This codes for CASSFTGANEQFF.

The chain employs TRBV30 and TRBJ2-5, with TRBD2 matching 14 bases. CDR3 length: 18 residues. Per germline, CDR1 GTSNPN and CDR2 SVGIG (reference sequence). With V trimmed by 1 base and J by 0 bases, 7 bases remained unmatched. In DNA form, the CDR3 reads TGTGCCTGGAGTGGAATACCGGGACTAGCGGGAGACCAAGAGACCCAGTACTTC. It is translated as CAWSGIPGLAGDQETQYF.

The rearrangement uses TRBV5-4 and TRBJ2-6; possible D gene TRBD1, 5 bases. The length of the CDR3 is 14 residues. The germline V and J ends were trimmed by 1 base and 6 bases, with 8 bases remaining between them. The germline V gene encodes CDR1 SGHNT and CDR2 YYREEE (reference sequence). CDR3 sequence: CASSLSGSANVLTF. CDR3 in DNA: TGTGCCAGCAGCTTGTCAGGGTCGGCCAACGTCCTGACTTTC.

This sequence joins TRBV19 and TRBJ1-5; D remains unclear. This CDR3 is 14 amino acids long. V gave up 4 bases and J gave up 7 bases, with 14 bases separating them. Germline values: CDR1 LNHDA, CDR2 SQIVND (reference sequence). For the CDR3, the DNA is TGTGCCAGTAGTAGAGGCGGCCAGCCCCAGCCCCAGCATTTT. Residues: CASSRGGQPQPQHF.

The J gene is TRBJ1-6, the V gene TRBV28; a possible D gene is TRBD1 (5 bases). Germline V gene lookup returns CDR1 MDHEN and CDR2 SYDVKM. With 3 bases removed from V and 4 bases from J, the gap between germline ends came to 10 bases. The CDR3 contains 15 residues. CDR3 bases: TGTGCCAGCAGTTTTGACAGAACGTATAATTCACCCCTCCACTTT. Its protein is CASSFDRTYNSPLHF.

This clone was observed a single time. The chain couples TRBV18 to TRBJ1-1; TRBD1 matches 8 bases. Unmatched junction bases numbered 5, after V lost 4 bases and J lost 1 base. CDR1 is KGHSH, CDR2 LQKENI, per germline. This CDR3 has 15 amino acids. As DNA, the CDR3 is TGTGCCAGCTCACTACCGACAGGGGAGAACACTGAAGCTTTCTTT. It specifies CASSLPTGENTEAFF.

The chain employs TRBV9 and TRBJ1-1; a possible D gene is TRBD1 (5 bases). V was pared by 0 bases and J by 4 bases, with 13 bases between. This CDR3 is built from 15 residues. CDR1 and CDR2 (germline): SGDLS, YYNGEE. The CDR3 region has the DNA TGTGCCAGCAGCGTAGGGGGCGTGGTGGGCACTGAAGCTTTCTTT. As protein: CASSVGGVVGTEAFF.

The rearrangement links TRBV30 to TRBJ2-5; 8 positions agree with TRBD2. This CDR3 is built from 13 residues. The germline V gene has CDR1 GTSNPN and CDR2 SVGIG (reference sequence). Germline trimming cut 5 bases from V and 4 bases from J; bases unmatched to any gene: 6. CDR3 protein: CAWSSLAGETQYF. The CDR3 nucleotides are TGTGCCTGGTCCTCCCTAGCGGGAGAGACCCAGTACTTC.

This chain links TRBV7-2 with TRBJ2-1; D is perhaps TRBD2 (5 bases). The CDR3 covers 15 residues. The V and J ends lost 6 bases and 6 bases respectively, with 18 bases between them. Germline V gene lookup returns CDR1 SGHTA and CDR2 FQGNSA. DNA for the CDR3: TGTGCCAGCAGTCCTACCCTCCCGGGAATCAATGAGCAGTTCTTC. It is translated as CASSPTLPGINEQFF.

V usage is TRBV10-2 and J usage is TRBJ2-7; maybe TRBD2 (6 bases). Germline CDR1 is WSHSY and CDR2 is SAAADI. The CDR3 covers 12 residues. V lost 2 bases to trimming and J lost 4 bases, with 6 bases between them. CDR3 protein: CASSEGGYEQYF. The DNA for the CDR3 is TGCGCCAGCAGTGAGGGGGGGTACGAGCAGTACTTC.

This chain joins TRBV9 and TRBJ1-3, with unresolved D. The germline CDR1 and CDR2 sequences are SGDLS and YYNGEE. Trimming left V 0 bases short and J 4 bases short, with 2 bases between. The CDR3 runs 12 residues. CDR3 sequence (DNA): TGTGCCAGCAGCGTAGCGGGAAACACCATATATTTT. Its protein is CASSVAGNTIYF.

This clone was counted a single time. V gene TRBV7-2 combines with J gene TRBJ2-1; 13 bases line up with TRBD2. J was trimmed by 1 base and V by 3 bases; bases with no gene match: 9. Per germline, CDR1 SGHTA and CDR2 FQGNSA. This CDR3 region has 19 residues. The chain's CDR3 is CASSFPSKLAGGSYNEQFF. The DNA for the CDR3 is TGTGCCAGCAGCTTTCCCTCTAAACTAGCGGGAGGGTCCTACAATGAGCAGTTCTTC. Filled out from reference TRBV7-2 and TRBJ2-1, the complete variable domain reads GAGVSQSPSNKVTEKGKDVELRCDPISGHTALYWYRQSLGQGLEFLIYFQGNSAPDKSGLPSDRFSAERTGGSVSTLTIQRTQQEDSAVYLCASSFPSKLAGGSYNEQFFGPGTRLTVL.